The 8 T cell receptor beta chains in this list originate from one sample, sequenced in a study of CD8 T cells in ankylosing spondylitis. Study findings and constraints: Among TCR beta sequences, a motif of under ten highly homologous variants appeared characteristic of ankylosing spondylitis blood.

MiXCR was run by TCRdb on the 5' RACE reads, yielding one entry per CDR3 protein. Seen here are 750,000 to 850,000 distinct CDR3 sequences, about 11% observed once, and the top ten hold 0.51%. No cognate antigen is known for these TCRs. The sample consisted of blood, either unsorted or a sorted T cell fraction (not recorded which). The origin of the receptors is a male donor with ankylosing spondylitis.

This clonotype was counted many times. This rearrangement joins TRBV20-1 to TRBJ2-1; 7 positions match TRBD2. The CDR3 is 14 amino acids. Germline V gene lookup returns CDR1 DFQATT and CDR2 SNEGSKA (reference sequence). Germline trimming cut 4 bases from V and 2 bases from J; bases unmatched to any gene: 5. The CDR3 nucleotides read TGCAGTGCTACCCGGGACTACCCCTACAATGAGCAGTTCTTC. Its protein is CSATRDYPYNEQFF.

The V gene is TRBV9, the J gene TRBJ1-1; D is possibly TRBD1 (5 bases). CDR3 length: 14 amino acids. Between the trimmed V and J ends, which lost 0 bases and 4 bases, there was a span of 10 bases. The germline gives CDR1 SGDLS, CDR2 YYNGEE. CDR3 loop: CASSVVGDGTEAFF. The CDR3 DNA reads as TGTGCCAGCAGCGTAGTAGGGGACGGCACTGAAGCTTTCTTT.

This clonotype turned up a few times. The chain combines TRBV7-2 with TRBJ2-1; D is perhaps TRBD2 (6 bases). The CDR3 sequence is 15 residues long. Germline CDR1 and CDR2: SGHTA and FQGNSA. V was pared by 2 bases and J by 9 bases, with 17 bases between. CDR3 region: CASSLSSARGIEQFF. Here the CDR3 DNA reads TGTGCCAGCAGCTTAAGTTCCGCTCGGGGGATTGAGCAGTTCTTC.

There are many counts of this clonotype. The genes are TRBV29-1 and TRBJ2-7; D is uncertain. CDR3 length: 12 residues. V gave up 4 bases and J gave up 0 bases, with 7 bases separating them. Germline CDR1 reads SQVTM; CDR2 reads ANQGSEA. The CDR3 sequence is CSVVMVSYEQYF. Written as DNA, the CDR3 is TGCAGCGTTGTTATGGTCTCCTACGAGCAGTACTTC.

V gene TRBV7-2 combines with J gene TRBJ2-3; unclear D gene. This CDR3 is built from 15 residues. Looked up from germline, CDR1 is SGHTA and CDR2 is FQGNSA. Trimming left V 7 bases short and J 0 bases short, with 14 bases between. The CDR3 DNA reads TGTGCCAGCAACTTGTATCCCGGGAGCACAGATACGCAGTATTTT. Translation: CASNLYPGSTDTQYF.

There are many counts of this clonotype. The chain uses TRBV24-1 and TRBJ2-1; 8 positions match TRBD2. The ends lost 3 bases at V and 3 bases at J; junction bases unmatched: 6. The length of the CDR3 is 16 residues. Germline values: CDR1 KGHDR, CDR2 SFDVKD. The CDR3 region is CATSDAIAGNYNEQFF. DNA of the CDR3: TGTGCCACCAGTGATGCTATAGCGGGGAACTACAATGAGCAGTTCTTC.

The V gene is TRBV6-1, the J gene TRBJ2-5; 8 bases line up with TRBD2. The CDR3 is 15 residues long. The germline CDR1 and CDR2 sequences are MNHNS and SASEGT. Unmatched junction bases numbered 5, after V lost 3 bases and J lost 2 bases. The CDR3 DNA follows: TGTGCCAGCAGTGAGGGACTAGTCAGGCAAGAGACCCAGTACTTC. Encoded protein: CASSEGLVRQETQYF.

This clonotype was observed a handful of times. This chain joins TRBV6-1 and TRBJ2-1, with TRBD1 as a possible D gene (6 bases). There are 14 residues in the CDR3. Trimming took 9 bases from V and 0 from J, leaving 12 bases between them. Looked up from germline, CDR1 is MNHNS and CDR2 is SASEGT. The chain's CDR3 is CASNRESSYNEQFF. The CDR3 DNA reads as TGTGCCAGTAACAGGGAGAGCTCCTACAATGAGCAGTTCTTC.